Below are 14 T cell receptor beta chains sequenced from a single sample in a study of shared clonotypes between healthy human individuals. The table came from immunoSEQ multiplex PCR; TCRdb's copy has only in-frame clones and leaves some out. The sample has approximately 2.5 million clones, 93% seen once. The material sequenced was naive CD4+ T cells from PBMCs. Subset: CD45RA+ positively selected. The receptor set was obtained from a man between 18 and 35 years old in good health. Some clones in this sample may be carry-over from other donors' samples.

The V gene is TRBV28, the J gene TRBJ1-4; 9 nucleotides agree with TRBD1. V trimming: 1 base; J trimming: 6 bases; junction bases outside the gene matches: 9. Germline V gene lookup returns CDR1 MDHEN and CDR2 SYDVKM. CDR3 length: 17 residues. Here the CDR3 DNA reads TGTGCCAGCAGTTTATCCATTACCGGGACAGGGTATGAAAAACTGTTTTTT. Its protein is CASSLSITGTGYEKLFF.

In this sample, this clone turned up once. V is TRBV7-2 and J is TRBJ1-4; 9 positions match TRBD1. V lost 5 bases, J lost 10 bases, and 5 bases stayed unmatched. Germline values: CDR1 SGHTA, CDR2 FQGNSA. This CDR3 spans 13 amino acids. The CDR3 coding sequence is TGTGCCAGCAGCCCAACAGGGGGCAGAAAACTGTTTTTT. This codes for CASSPTGGRKLFF.

This clone was found once. The rearrangement joins TRBV9 to TRBJ2-1, with TRBD2 matching over 13 bases. J lost 3 bases, V lost 3 bases, and 9 bases had no gene match. The CDR3 has 18 amino acids. Per the germline V gene, CDR1 is SGDLS and CDR2 is YYNGEE. The CDR3 loop is CASSAGLAGRPLYNEQFF. DNA for the CDR3: TGTGCCAGCAGCGCGGGACTAGCGGGGAGGCCTCTCTACAATGAGCAGTTCTTC.

This sequence joins TRBV6-1 and TRBJ2-5; no definite D call. Germline CDR1 is MNHNS and CDR2 is SASEGT. With 6 bases removed from V and 4 bases from J, the gap between germline ends came to 12 bases. The CDR3 sequence is 13 residues long. CDR3 amino acids: CASSHLFLETQYF. The CDR3 DNA is TGTGCCAGCAGCCACCTATTCTTAGAGACCCAGTACTTC.

This chain uses TRBV27 with TRBJ2-3; 10 bases align to TRBD1. V shed 7 bases, J shed 4 bases, and the junction held 11 bases outside the gene matches. The CDR3 has 16 residues. Germline V gene lookup returns CDR1 MNHEY and CDR2 SMNVEV (reference sequence). The CDR3 is CASTSLTGGSADTQYF. The CDR3 DNA sequence: TGTGCCAGCACCTCGTTGACAGGGGGCTCTGCAGATACGCAGTATTTT.

The chain employs TRBV6-1 and TRBJ2-7; 7 nucleotides line up with TRBD1. The CDR3 spans 14 residues. CDR1 is MNHNS and CDR2 is SASEGT in the germline V gene. Unmatched junction bases numbered 10, after V lost 5 bases and J lost 6 bases. This CDR3 is CASSRDRQKSEQYF. The CDR3 bases are TGTGCCAGCAGTAGGGACAGACAGAAGTCCGAGCAGTACTTC.

This clone was observed once. This sequence joins TRBV6-5 and TRBJ2-7, with 7 positions matching TRBD1. This CDR3 comprises 15 residues. V shed 6 bases and J 1 base; nucleotides not matched to a gene: 9. Germline lookup yields CDR1 MNHEY and CDR2 SVGAGI. The CDR3 loop reads CASRPTTGPSYEQYF. In nucleotides, the CDR3 is TGTGCCAGCAGACCTACGACAGGGCCTTCCTACGAGCAGTACTTC.

The chain employs TRBV18 and TRBJ2-1; 7 nucleotides match TRBD1. In germline, CDR1 is KGHSH, CDR2 LQKENI. The CDR3 covers 15 residues. Trimming at V came to 1 base and at J to 12 bases, leaving 12 bases not matched to a gene. The CDR3 DNA reads as TGTGCCAGCTCACCACAGGGGGCGGACCTTACGGGGCAGTTCTTC. It encodes CASSPQGADLTGQFF. Full variable domain (remainder filled in from reference TRBV18 and TRBJ2-1): NAGVMQNPRHLVRRRGQEARLRCSPMKGHSHVYWYRQLPEEGLKFMVYLQKENIIDESGMPKERFSAEFPKEGPSILRIQQVVRGDSAAYFCASSPQGADLTGQFFGPGTRLTVL.

V usage is TRBV7-8 and J usage is TRBJ2-7, with 8 nucleotides matching TRBD2. V shed 5 bases and J 3 bases; nucleotides not matched to a gene: 6. Germline V CDR1 and CDR2: SGHVS, FQNEAQ. The CDR3 runs 14 residues. CDR3 nucleotides: TGTGCCAGCAGCCGCACTAGCGGAGGCTACGAGCAGTACTTC. Protein sequence: CASSRTSGGYEQYF.

This chain joins TRBV11-2 and TRBJ2-5, with 8 bases aligning to TRBD2. Germline CDR1 is SGHAT and CDR2 is FQNNGV. This CDR3 is built from 17 residues. Trimming cost V 0 bases and J 3 bases; bases outside gene matches: 9. The CDR3 spells CASSLDPLQAGEETQYF. Here the CDR3 DNA reads TGTGCCAGCAGCTTAGATCCCCTCCAAGCGGGAGAAGAGACCCAGTACTTC.

The J gene is TRBJ2-5, the V gene TRBV5-1; TRBD2 agrees at 9 bases. Trimming removed 6 bases from V and 3 bases from J; junction bases left unmatched: 9. This CDR3 contains 15 residues. Germline V lookup: CDR1 SGHRS, CDR2 YFSETQ. CDR3 coding DNA: TGCGCCAGCAACTTCGGGTCTAGCGGGAAAGAGACCCAGTACTTC. Amino acids: CASNFGSSGKETQYF.

This clone was seen a handful of times. Different DNA sequences within this sample yield the same CDR3. The J gene is TRBJ2-7, the V gene TRBV5-1; the D gene is possibly TRBD2 (5 bases). V lost 1 base and J lost 2, with 10 bases in between. Germline V lookup: CDR1 SGHRS, CDR2 YFSETQ. The CDR3 has 14 amino acids. CDR3 sequence reads: CASSLISEAYEQYF. In DNA, the CDR3 is TGCGCCAGCAGCTTGATTAGCGAGGCCTACGAGCAGTACTTC. Together with reference TRBV5-1 and TRBJ2-7, the CDR3 gives the full variable domain: KAGVTQTPRYLIKTRGQQVTLSCSPISGHRSVSWYQQTPGQGLQFLFEYFSETQRNKGNFPGRFSGRQFSNSRSEMNVSTLELGDSALYLCASSLISEAYEQYFGPGTRLTVT.

The V call is TRBV18, the J call TRBJ2-1; 8 bases fit TRBD2. The V segment lost 3 bases and the J segment 5 bases; nucleotides outside the gene matches: 6. CDR1 KGHSH and CDR2 LQKENI come from the germline V gene. The CDR3 length is 15 residues. Here the CDR3 reads CASSPTLLADNEQFF. CDR3 nucleotides: TGTGCCAGCTCACCTACATTACTAGCGGACAATGAGCAGTTCTTC.

This chain connects TRBV18 to TRBJ2-5, with D possibly matching TRBD2 (6 bases). Trimming left V 3 bases short and J 2 bases short, with 13 bases between. CDR1 KGHSH and CDR2 LQKENI come from the germline V gene. The CDR3 consists of 15 residues. The CDR3 DNA follows: TGTGCCAGCTCACCTCTTGGACTATCACAAGAGACCCAGTACTTC. Protein: CASSPLGLSQETQYF. Combining the CDR3 with reference TRBV18 and TRBJ2-5 gives the whole variable domain NAGVMQNPRHLVRRRGQEARLRCSPMKGHSHVYWYRQLPEEGLKFMVYLQKENIIDESGMPKERFSAEFPKEGPSILRIQQVVRGDSAAYFCASSPLGLSQETQYFGPGTRLLVL.